Presented here are 10 T cell receptor beta chains from one specimen sequenced in a study of early T cells in non-severe SARS-CoV-2 infection. TCRdb passed the 5' RACE reads through MiXCR, listing each CDR3 protein once. The sample includes fewer than 65,000 distinct CDR3 sequences, roughly an eighth of them seen just once. Input material: whole blood. The receptors here all came from an adult who was a healthcare worker with PCR-confirmed SARS-CoV-2 infection or an uninfected control (not recorded which).

This CDR3 reads CSVQWNTEAFF. As DNA, the CDR3 is TGCAGCGTCCAGTGGAACACTGAAGCTTTCTTT. The chain uses TRBV29-1 and TRBJ1-1; D gene ambiguous. CDR1 is SQVTM, CDR2 ANQGSEA, per germline. The CDR3 contains 11 residues. Between the trimmed V and J ends, which lost 6 bases and 1 base, there was a span of 6 bases.

The chain carries TRBV10-3 and TRBJ2-7, with 8 bases aligning to TRBD1. V was clipped by 6 bases and J by 2 bases; unmatched bases: 6. The CDR3 length is 14 residues. CDR1 ENHRY and CDR2 SYGVKD come from the germline V gene. Written as DNA, the CDR3 is TGTGCCATCAGGCCGGGACAGGAGGCCTACGAGCAGTACTTC. The encoded protein is CAIRPGQEAYEQYF.

The chain joins TRBV11-2 to TRBJ2-1; the D gene is possibly TRBD2 (5 bases). Trimming stripped 3 bases from V and 9 bases from J, with 6 bases between. This CDR3 is 11 amino acids long. Germline-derived CDR1 and CDR2 are SGHAT and FQNNGV. The DNA for the CDR3 is TGTGCCAGCAGCTTTACTAGTGAGCAGTTCTTC. Its protein is CASSFTSEQFF.

The chain uses TRBV3-1 and TRBJ2-5; possibly TRBD2 for D (5 bases). CDR3 length: 12 residues. Germline V CDR1 and CDR2: LGHDT, YNNKEL (reference sequence). The V gene lost 7 bases and the J gene lost 0 bases, with 6 bases spanning the gap. CDR3 nucleotides: TGTGCCAGCACGGACTACCAAGAGACCCAGTACTTC. It codes for CASTDYQETQYF.

This rearrangement joins TRBV6-1 to TRBJ1-5, with D possibly matching TRBD1 (6 bases). Germline CDR1 and CDR2: MNHNS and SASEGT. Trimming removed 10 bases at V and 11 bases at J, with 21 bases between. The CDR3 spans 13 residues. The CDR3 reads CATHPGHPRAQHF. In DNA, the CDR3 is TGTGCCACCCACCCGGGACACCCGCGGGCCCAGCATTTT.

The rearrangement links TRBV7-2 to TRBJ1-2; possibly TRBD1 for D (5 bases). V was pared by 5 bases and J by 3 bases, with 16 bases between. Germline V gene data show CDR1 as SGHTA and CDR2 as FQGNSA. CDR3 size: 15 residues. The CDR3 DNA sequence: TGTGCCAGCAGCCCAGACAGTCCCCTTCACTATGGCTACACCTTC. It is translated as CASSPDSPLHYGYTF.

The CDR3 is CSARVSAGPTTDTQYF. CDR3 coding DNA: TGCAGTGCTAGAGTGTCTGCGGGGCCTACCACAGATACGCAGTATTTT. J is TRBJ2-3 and V is TRBV20-1, with D possibly TRBD2 on 6 matching bases. The germline gives CDR1 DFQATT, CDR2 SNEGSKA (reference sequence). V dropped 1 base and J dropped 2 bases, with 16 bases sitting between them. This CDR3 comprises 16 residues.

This clonotype was counted ten times or more. The gene calls are TRBV9 and TRBJ2-3; tentative D call: TRBD2 (5 bases). Germline-derived CDR1 and CDR2 are SGDLS and YYNGEE. The CDR3 loop spans 16 amino acids. Trimming took off 4 bases at V and 0 bases at J, with 15 bases between the two ends. Here the CDR3 reads CASSPGGLWSTDTQYF. The DNA of the CDR3 is TGTGCCAGCAGCCCAGGCGGGCTCTGGAGCACAGATACGCAGTATTTT.

The chain combines TRBV21-1 with TRBJ1-1; TRBD1 is the table's D call and was not checked against the DNA. TRBV21-1 is a documented pseudogene. CDR3 length: 16 amino acids. In DNA, the CDR3 is TGTGCCAGCCCCCCCCGACAGGGGGCGCAGGACACTGAAGCTTTCTTT. It encodes CASPPRQGAQDTEAFF.

J is TRBJ2-7 and V is TRBV30; D remains ambiguous. CDR3 length: 12 residues. V was shortened by 2 bases and J by 6 bases, with 11 bases between the two germline ends. Germline lookup yields CDR1 GTSNPN and CDR2 SVGIG (reference sequence). CDR3 nucleotide sequence: TGTGCCTGGAGTCTCGAAGCGAGCGAGCAGTACTTC. Its protein product is CAWSLEASEQYF. The whole variable domain, remainder taken from reference TRBV30 and TRBJ2-7, is SQTIHQWPATLVQPVGSPLSLECTVEGTSNPNLYWYRQAAGRGLQLLFYSVGIGQISSEVPQNLSASRPQDRQFILSSKKLLLSDSGFYLCAWSLEASEQYFGPGTRLTVT.